This entry lists 21 T cell receptor beta chains sequenced from one sample in a study of T-cell reconstitution after alpha-beta-depleted transplantation in children. TCRbeta library construction was performed incorporating unique molecular identifiers. A single record per CDR3 protein comes from TCRdb applying MiXCR to the PCR reads. The repertoire holds 200,000 to 250,000 distinct CDR3 sequences, with around 9.2% as singletons. The input for sequencing was PBMCs, mostly from graft donor cells, taken 360 days after TCRalphabeta/CD19-depleted stem cell transplant. All receptors come from a male patient aged 2-15 years who had a stem cell transplant for acute myeloid leukemia, so the T cells may come from the graft donor.

The table lists this clonotype with many counts. The chain employs TRBV5-1 and TRBJ2-1; 7 bases align to TRBD1. J gave up 2 bases and V 2 bases, and 1 base lay outside the gene matches. The V gene's germline CDR1 is SGHRS and CDR2 YFSETQ. This CDR3 has 14 residues. CDR3 residues: CASSLGGPYNEQFF. CDR3 nucleotide sequence: TGCGCCAGCAGCTTAGGGGGCCCCTACAATGAGCAGTTCTTC.

Many counts were recorded for this clonotype. The chain carries TRBV18 and TRBJ2-3, with TRBD2 identical over 8 bases. V was clipped by 8 bases and J by 1 base; unmatched bases: 5. Germline V lookup: CDR1 KGHSH, CDR2 LQKENI. This CDR3 is 14 amino acids long. CDR3 loop: CASRSGSGTDTQYF. In DNA, the CDR3 is TGTGCCAGCCGGAGCGGGAGCGGCACAGATACGCAGTATTTT.

The chain combines TRBV7-9 with TRBJ2-2; D not certain. Germline V gives CDR1 SEHNR, CDR2 FQNEAQ (reference sequence). V gave up 0 bases and J gave up 10 bases, with 6 bases separating them. The CDR3 is 12 residues long. CDR3 residues: CASSLAVVELFF. CDR3 nucleotides: TGTGCCAGCAGCTTAGCGGTAGTGGAGCTGTTTTTT.

The chain couples TRBV10-3 to TRBJ2-1; 10 positions match TRBD2. Looked up from germline, CDR1 is ENHRY and CDR2 is SYGVKD. The CDR3 has 16 amino acids. V shed 8 bases, J shed 6 bases, and the junction held 13 bases outside the gene matches. The DNA of the CDR3 is TGTGCCATCGGGGGCATCAAGCGGGGGGGCGTCAATGAGCAGTTCTTC. It encodes CAIGGIKRGGVNEQFF.

This clonotype has ten or more counts. This chain links TRBV20-1 with TRBJ2-1; 11 bases line up with TRBD2. Germline CDR1 reads DFQATT; CDR2 reads SNEGSKA (reference sequence). The CDR3 is 17 amino acids. With 2 bases clipped from V and 2 bases from J, the junction kept 8 bases outside the gene matches. This chain's CDR3 is CSARRGSGGAAYNEQFF. CDR3 in DNA: TGCAGTGCTAGACGTGGTAGCGGGGGGGCAGCCTACAATGAGCAGTTCTTC.

This clonotype has just a few counts. The chain couples TRBV20-1 to TRBJ2-5; 11 bases match TRBD2. The length of the CDR3 is 16 residues. V was clipped by 0 bases and J by 1 base; unmatched bases: 4. Germline assignment: CDR1 DFQATT and CDR2 SNEGSKA (reference sequence). The CDR3 region is CSARDQLAGVQETQYF. The CDR3 coding sequence is TGCAGTGCTAGAGATCAACTAGCGGGAGTCCAAGAGACCCAGTACTTC.

This clonotype was found many times. The chain has TRBV12-3 or TRBV12-4 and TRBJ2-1; 8 positions match TRBD2. The junction had 15 bases not matched to a gene; V was cut back by 4 bases and J by 10 bases. CDR3 length equals 16 residues. The CDR3 loop is CASSSPPDGGVREQFF. CDR3 nucleotide sequence: TGTGCCAGCAGTTCCCCCCCGGACGGGGGGGTTAGGGAGCAGTTCTTC.

This clonotype was picked up many times. The V call is TRBV12-3 or TRBV12-4, the J call TRBJ2-3; D uncertain. CDR3 size: 15 residues. Between the trimmed V and J ends, which lost 7 bases and 0 bases, there was a span of 14 bases. CDR3 sequence: CASTLGKSSTDTQYF. CDR3 DNA: TGTGCCAGCACCCTCGGAAAATCGAGCACAGATACGCAGTATTTT.

This clonotype came up many times. In DNA, the CDR3 is TGTGCCAGCAGCCGAACTCCGAGCTCCTACAATGAGCAGTTCTTC. Encoded protein: CASSRTPSSYNEQFF. This sequence joins TRBV4-2 and TRBJ2-1; D is unresolved. The CDR3 runs 15 residues. Germline V gives CDR1 LGHNA, CDR2 YNFKEQ. V was clipped by 4 bases and J by 0 bases, with 10 bases between them.

This clonotype has ten or more counts. This chain joins TRBV25-1 and TRBJ2-1; no clear D gene. CDR3 length: 12 residues. The ends were cut back, 2 bases at V and 9 bases at J, with 8 bases in the middle. The germline CDR1 and CDR2 sequences are MGHDK and SYGVNS. The CDR3 coding sequence is TGTGCCAGCAGTGAAGGATTTGGTGAGCAGTTCTTC. Protein: CASSEGFGEQFF.

This clonotype was seen repeatedly, ten times or more. The V call is TRBV5-1, the J call TRBJ2-1; 7 positions agree with TRBD2. Germline assignment: CDR1 SGHRS and CDR2 YFSETQ. Trimming at V came to 2 bases and at J to 2 bases, leaving 4 bases not matched to a gene. The CDR3 extends over 15 amino acids. The CDR3 loop is CASSFSGRAYNEQFF. The CDR3 DNA is TGCGCCAGCAGCTTCAGTGGGAGGGCCTACAATGAGCAGTTCTTC.

This clonotype was seen ten or more times. The chain has TRBV7-8 and TRBJ1-5; 8 bases line up with TRBD1. The CDR3 runs to 14 residues. J was trimmed by 4 bases and V by 5 bases; bases with no gene match: 4. Germline CDR1 SGHVS, CDR2 FQNEAQ. The CDR3 DNA follows: TGTGCCAGCAGCCTGACAGGGGCTAATCAGCCCCAGCATTTT. It translates to CASSLTGANQPQHF.

In this sample, this clonotype turned up many times. The V gene is TRBV12-3 or TRBV12-4, the J gene TRBJ2-1; D possibly matches TRBD1 or TRBD2 (5 bases each). This CDR3 has 15 residues. V lost 5 bases and J lost 1, with 12 bases in between. The CDR3 bases are TGTGCCAGCAGTCGAGGGGTCAGGTCCTACAATGAGCAGTTCTTC. This translates into CASSRGVRSYNEQFF.

The rearrangement joins TRBV6-1 to TRBJ2-3; D perhaps matches TRBD2 (6 bases). The CDR3 totals 15 residues. The germline CDR1 and CDR2 sequences are MNHNS and SASEGT. Trimming pared 4 bases from V and 1 base from J, leaving 12 bases between. CDR3 bases: TGTGCCAGCAGTGGGGCCGAGCGGGGCACAGATACGCAGTATTTT. Residues: CASSGAERGTDTQYF.

The rearrangement joins TRBV24-1 to TRBJ2-3; 11 bases are shared with TRBD2. The CDR3 is 15 amino acids. Losses at the gene ends were 4 bases for V and 10 bases for J; bases not matched to a gene: 9. Germline V CDR1 and CDR2: KGHDR, SFDVKD. The CDR3 protein is CATSEGTSGRPAQYF. CDR3 DNA: TGTGCCACCAGTGAAGGGACTAGCGGCCGCCCGGCGCAGTATTTT.

This clonotype showed up just a few times. The germline gene is not matched at one end of the junction; a read error may be the cause. The J gene is TRBJ2-1, the V gene TRBV6-1, with 10 bases identical to TRBD1. The germline gives CDR1 MNHNS, CDR2 SASEGT. The CDR3 runs 15 residues. The CDR3 spells CASSEGTGDYNEQFF. The CDR3 DNA is TGTGCCAGCAGCGAAGGGACAGGGGACTACAATGAGCAGTTCTTC.

This clonotype was found a few times. The chain combines TRBV3-1 with TRBJ2-5, with D unresolved. The CDR3 is 11 residues long. Trimming shortened V by 6 bases and J by 7 bases, and 9 bases separated the two germline ends. The germline V gene encodes CDR1 LGHDT and CDR2 YNNKEL (reference sequence). The DNA for the CDR3 is TGTGCCAGCAGAGACATAAGGACCCAGTACTTC. This encodes CASRDIRTQYF.

This clonotype was seen many times. The J gene is TRBJ2-5, the V gene TRBV20-1, with D perhaps matching TRBD1 or TRBD2 (5 bases each). The CDR3 consists of 14 residues. Germline lookup yields CDR1 DFQATT and CDR2 SNEGSKA (reference sequence). The CDR3 loop reads CSVNPGPLLGTQYF. The CDR3 DNA follows: TGCAGCGTGAATCCGGGACCTCTTTTGGGGACCCAGTACTTC.

This clonotype was seen a handful of times. The chain has TRBV20-1 and TRBJ2-1; TRBD2 agrees at 8 bases. The CDR3 has 14 residues. Germline-derived CDR1 and CDR2 are DFQATT and SNEGSKA (reference sequence). V lost 3 bases and J lost 5; bases outside the gene matches: 6. CDR3 in DNA: TGCAGTGCTAGTCCGCTAGCGGGCCACAATGAGCAGTTCTTC. Residues: CSASPLAGHNEQFF.

J is TRBJ2-1 and V is TRBV7-8; 7 nucleotides agree with TRBD1. The V segment lost 2 bases and the J segment 7 bases; nucleotides outside the gene matches: 8. From germline, CDR1 is SGHVS and CDR2 FQNEAQ. The CDR3 has 15 amino acids. DNA for the CDR3: TGTGCCAGCAGCTTAAGATCCACAGGGGCAAATGAGCAGTTCTTC. Translated: CASSLRSTGANEQFF.

V is TRBV3-1 and J is TRBJ2-3; 10 positions agree with TRBD2. The CDR3 is 16 amino acids. CDR1 LGHDT and CDR2 YNNKEL come from the germline V gene (reference sequence). Trimming cost V 0 bases and J 4 bases; bases outside gene matches: 4. The CDR3 spells CASSQEKREGSDTQYF. The CDR3 nucleotides are TGTGCCAGCAGCCAAGAAAAGCGGGAGGGCTCAGATACGCAGTATTTT.